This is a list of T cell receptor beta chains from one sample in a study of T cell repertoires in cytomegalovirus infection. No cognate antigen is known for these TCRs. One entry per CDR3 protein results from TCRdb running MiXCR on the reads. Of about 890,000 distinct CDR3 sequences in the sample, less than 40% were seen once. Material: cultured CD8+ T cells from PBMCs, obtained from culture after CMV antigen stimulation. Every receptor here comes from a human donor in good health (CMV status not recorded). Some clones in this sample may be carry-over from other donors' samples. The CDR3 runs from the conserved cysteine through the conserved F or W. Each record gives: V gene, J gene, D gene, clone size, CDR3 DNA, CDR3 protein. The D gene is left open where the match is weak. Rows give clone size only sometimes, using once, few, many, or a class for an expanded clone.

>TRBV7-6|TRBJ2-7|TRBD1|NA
TGTGCCAGCAGCACCACCGGGACAGCCTACGAGCAGTACTTC
CASSTTGTAYEQYF
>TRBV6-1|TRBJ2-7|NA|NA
TGTGCCAGCAGAGAGACAGGACCCTACGAGCAGTACTTC
CASRETGPYEQYF
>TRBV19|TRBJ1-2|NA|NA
TGTGTCAGTAGAGGGGAGAAGTATGGCTACACCTTC
CVSRGEKYGYTF
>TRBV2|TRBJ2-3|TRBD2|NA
TGTGCCAGCATCAAGGGAGGGGCCTACAGTGATACGCAGTATTTT
CASIKGGAYSDTQYF
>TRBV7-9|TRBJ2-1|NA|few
TGTGCCAGCAGCTTAAGCCCCGGGACCTCCAATGAGCAGTTCTTC
CASSLSPGTSNEQFF
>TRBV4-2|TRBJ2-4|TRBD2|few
TGTGCCAGCAGCCAAGTTCCAGCGGGGATCAAAAACATTCAGTACTTC
CASSQVPAGIKNIQYF
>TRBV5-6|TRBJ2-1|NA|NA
TGTGCCAGCAGCTTGGGGACTCCCCTATTCAATGAGCAGTTCTTC
CASSLGTPLFNEQFF
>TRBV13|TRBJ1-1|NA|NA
TGTGCCAGCAGCTTAACGGCAGGGATAAACACTGAAGCTTTCTTT
CASSLTAGINTEAFF
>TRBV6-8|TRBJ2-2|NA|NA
TGTGCCAGCACCAACACGGCAGGGTGGGGCACCGGGGAGCTGTTTTTT
CASTNTAGWGTGELFF
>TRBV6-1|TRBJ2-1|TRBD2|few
TGTGCCAGCAGTGCCAGACTAGCGGGGGGCAATGAGCAGTTCTTC
CASSARLAGGNEQFF
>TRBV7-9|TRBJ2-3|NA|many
TGTGCCAGCAGCGCTAGCACAGATACGCAGTATTTT
CASSASTDTQYF
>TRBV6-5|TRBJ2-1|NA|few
TGTGCCAGCAGTTACGGGGACGGTGAAAGCTGGTACAATGAGCAGTTCTTC
CASSYGDGESWYNEQFF
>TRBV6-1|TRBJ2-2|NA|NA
TGTGCCAGCAGAGAAGAGATTGGAAGCTACACCGGGGAGCTGTTTTTT
CASREEIGSYTGELFF
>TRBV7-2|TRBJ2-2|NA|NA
TGTACCAGCAGCTTTAGTGGCTACACCGGGGAGCTGTTTTTT
CTSSFSGYTGELFF
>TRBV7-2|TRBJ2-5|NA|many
TGTGCCAGCAGCCCTTCCCGGGTCCCAGGGGAGACCCAGTACTTC
CASSPSRVPGETQYF
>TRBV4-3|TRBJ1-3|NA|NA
TGCGCCAGCAGCCAAGACGTGGCCTACTCTGGAAACACCATATATTTT
CASSQDVAYSGNTIYF
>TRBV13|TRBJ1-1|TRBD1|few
TGTGCCAGCAGCCCGGGACAGGTCCTACCCGCTACTGAAGCTTTCTTT
CASSPGQVLPATEAFF
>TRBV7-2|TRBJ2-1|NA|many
TGTGCCAGCAGCTTGAGGGGATCCTACAATGAGCAGTTCTTC
CASSLRGSYNEQFF
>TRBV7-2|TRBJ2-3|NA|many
TGTGCCAGCAGCGACCACCTCAATGGGTCAGATACGCAGTATTTT
CASSDHLNGSDTQYF
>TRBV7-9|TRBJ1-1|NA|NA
TGTGCCAGCAGCTTTTTATCGAGAGAAGCTTTCTTT
CASSFLSREAFF
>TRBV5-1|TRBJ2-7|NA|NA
TGCGCCAGCAGCTTAACCGGGACAGCAACTAGCGATGTCACCTACGAGCAGTACTTC
CASSLTGTATSDVTYEQYF
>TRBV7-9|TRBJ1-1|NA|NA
TGTGCCAGCAGCCCACGGTGGGAGAGCCCGAACACTGAAGCTTTCTTT
CASSPRWESPNTEAFF
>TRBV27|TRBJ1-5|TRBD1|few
TGTGCCAGCAGTCATTTAACAGGGGTCGAGGGTCATCAGCCCCAGCATTTT
CASSHLTGVEGHQPQHF
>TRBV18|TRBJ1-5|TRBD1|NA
TGTGCCAGCTCCCTAAAGGGACAGGGAACCGGTTTTTATAGCAATCAGCCCCAGCATTTT
CASSLKGQGTGFYSNQPQHF
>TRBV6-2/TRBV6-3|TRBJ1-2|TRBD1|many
TGTGCCAGCAGTTACTGGACAGGGCGGTGGTATGGCTACACCTTC
CASSYWTGRWYGYTF
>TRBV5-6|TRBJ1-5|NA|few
TGTGCCAGCAGCTTGTATCAGGGTAGAGGCAATCAGCCCCAGCATTTT
CASSLYQGRGNQPQHF
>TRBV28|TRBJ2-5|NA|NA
TGTGCCAGCAGTTTACGTGGGGTCGAGGGAGAGACCCAGTACTTC
CASSLRGVEGETQYF
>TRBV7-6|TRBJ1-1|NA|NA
TGTGCCAGCATCCTAAACGATTACACTGAAGCTTTCTTT
CASILNDYTEAFF
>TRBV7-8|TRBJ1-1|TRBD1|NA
TGTGCCAGCAGCTTAGAGGGGGGCCAGGGGGCGTTGGGAGAAGCTTTCTTT
CASSLEGGQGALGEAFF
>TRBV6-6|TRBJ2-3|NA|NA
TGTGCCAGCAGGCCGGGACCTTCCTTTGAGCGGCTCACAGATACGCAGTATTTT
CASRPGPSFERLTDTQYF
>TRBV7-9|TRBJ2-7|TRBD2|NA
TGTGCCAGCAGCCGTACTAGCGGGGGTTCCTACGAGCAGTACTTC
CASSRTSGGSYEQYF
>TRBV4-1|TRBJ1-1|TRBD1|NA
TGCGCCAGCAGCCACCCCAGGGGGACTGAAGCTTTCTTT
CASSHPRGTEAFF
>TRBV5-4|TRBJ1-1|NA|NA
TGTGCCAGCACTGGACCGAGGCGTGAAGCTTTCTTT
CASTGPRREAFF
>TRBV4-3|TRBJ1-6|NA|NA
TGCGCCAGCAGCGACTCGAGCTCCTATAATTCACCCCTCCACTTT
CASSDSSSYNSPLHF
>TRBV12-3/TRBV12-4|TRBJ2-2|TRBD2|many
TGTGCCAGTCGGAGCGGGAGGAACACCGGGGAGCTGTTTTTT
CASRSGRNTGELFF
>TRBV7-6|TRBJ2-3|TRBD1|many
TGTGCCAGCAGCTTACTCGGACAGGGGGTCACAGATACGCAGTATTTT
CASSLLGQGVTDTQYF
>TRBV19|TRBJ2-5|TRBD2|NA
TGTGCCAGTAGTCCCGGAGGACTAGTCAACTTC
CASSPGGLVNF
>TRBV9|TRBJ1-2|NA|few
TGTGCCAGCAGCCCCCGATGGACCGGGAAGGATGGCTACACCTTC
CASSPRWTGKDGYTF
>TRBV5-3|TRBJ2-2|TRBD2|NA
TGTGCCAGCAGCTTCGGGGGGTTTTACACCGGGGAGCTGTTTTTT
CASSFGGFYTGELFF
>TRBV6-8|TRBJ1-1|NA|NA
TGTGTCAGCTTCCTCGGGGCTGAAGCTTTCTTT
CVSFLGAEAFF